A selection of T cell receptor beta chains follows, all from one sample in a study of glioma-infiltrating T cells. TCRdb recomputed calls from the multiplex PCR reads with MiXCR, one row per CDR3 protein. The sample includes approximately 93,000 distinct CDR3 sequences, 40% of them seen just once. Sample: glioma tissue, nonneoplastic brain tissue, or PBMCs (not recorded which). These receptors were taken from a human donor with low-grade glioma or glioblastoma, undergoing nonglioma brain surgery, or in good health (not recorded which). CDR3s include the opening cysteine and the closing phenylalanine or tryptophan.

J: TRBJ2-5; V: TRBV11-2; CDR3: CASSLGLAGGSETQYF
J: TRBJ2-7; V: TRBV6-2/TRBV6-3; CDR3: CASSYRQGHEQYF
J: TRBJ2-7; V: TRBV11-2; CDR3: CASAPGYEQYF
J: TRBJ2-1; V: TRBV24-1; CDR3: CATSASSGHYNEQFF
J: TRBJ2-3; V: TRBV28; CDR3: CASSPGGATDTQYF
J: TRBJ2-5; V: TRBV20-1; CDR3: CSASQDSGTQETQYF
J: TRBJ1-2; V: TRBV4-1; CDR3: CASSRAGAGNKDGYTF
J: TRBJ2-7; V: TRBV5-1; CDR3: CASSPPLAHYEQYF
J: TRBJ2-7; V: TRBV4-1; CDR3: CVSSPGGGYEQYF
J: TRBJ2-7; V: TRBV7-2; CDR3: CASSLSLLTYEQYF
J: TRBJ1-2; V: TRBV7-2; CDR3: CASSLGTLGYTF
J: TRBJ1-1; V: TRBV5-6; CDR3: CASSLVAGGQVNKNTEAFF
J: TRBJ2-6; V: TRBV29-1; CDR3: CSVGAGHAGANVLTF
J: TRBJ2-7; V: TRBV6-2/TRBV6-3; CDR3: CASSRDRGYEQYF
J: TRBJ2-7; V: TRBV2; CDR3: CASSGLRDPSYEQYF
J: TRBJ2-7; V: TRBV20-1; CDR3: CSASSLAGRGEQYF
J: TRBJ2-3; V: TRBV4-2; CDR3: CASSLGTIGRNTQYF
J: TRBJ1-4; V: TRBV12-3/TRBV12-4; CDR3: CASSTGQATNEKLFF